This T cell receptor beta chain came from a study of response to subunit inactivated influenza vaccine. Study-level findings and limits: The authors suggested that every seasonal influenza vaccination recruits few new T cells.

TCRdb ran MiXCR on the RT-PCR reads and lists one entry per CDR3 protein. This sample has 500,000 to 550,000 distinct CDR3 sequences, with approximately 7.7% found just once. This clonotype was counted only a few times. What it binds is unknown. Germline V gene data show CDR1 as DFQATT and CDR2 as SNEGSKA (reference sequence). The CDR3 sequence is 12 residues long. V lost 6 bases and J 2 bases, leaving 10 bases between the germline ends. Sample: PBMCs from blood, taken less than 30 months after vaccination. V and J are TRBV20-1 and TRBJ2-5; D is ambiguous. This clonotype was sampled from a man aged 50 to 75 who received an inactivated influenza vaccine. The chain's CDR3 is CSARWFQETQYF. The CDR3 DNA reads as TGCAGTGCGAGGTGGTTTCAAGAGACCCAGTACTTC.